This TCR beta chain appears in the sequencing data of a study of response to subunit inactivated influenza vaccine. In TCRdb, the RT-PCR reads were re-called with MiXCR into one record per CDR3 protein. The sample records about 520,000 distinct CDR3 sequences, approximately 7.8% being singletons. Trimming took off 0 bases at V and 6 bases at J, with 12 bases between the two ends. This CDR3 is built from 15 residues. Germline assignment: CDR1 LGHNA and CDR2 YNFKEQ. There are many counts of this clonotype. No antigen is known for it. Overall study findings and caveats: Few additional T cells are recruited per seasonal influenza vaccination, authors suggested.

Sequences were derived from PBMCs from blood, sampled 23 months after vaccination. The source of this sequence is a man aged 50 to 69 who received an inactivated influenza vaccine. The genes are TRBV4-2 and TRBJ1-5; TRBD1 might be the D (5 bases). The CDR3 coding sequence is TGTGCCAGCAGCCAAGAGGGAACGGGGGTTCAGCCCCAGCATTTT. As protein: CASSQEGTGVQPQHF.